This T cell receptor (beta chain) originates from a study of blood T cells in healthy people across ages. Overall study results and limits: Naive CD4+ cell counts and diversity both ran higher in long-lived than in aged donors.

Using a J-beta primer mix together with a sample-barcoded 5' primer, a second PCR was run for about 6 to 11 cycles. TCRdb reanalysed the 5' RACE reads using MiXCR and keeps one entry per CDR3 protein. The sample has roughly 1,500,000 distinct CDR3 sequences, 34% seen once. This clonotype was seen only a few times. Its antigen is as yet unknown. Per the germline V gene, CDR1 is SGHRS and CDR2 is YFSETQ. Deletions cut 0 bases from V and 1 base from J, with 8 bases between. This CDR3 region has 15 residues. The rearrangement joins TRBV5-1 to TRBJ2-1; D perhaps matches TRBD2 (5 bases). Sequencing used blood. This clonotype originated in a woman aged 25 to 39 in good health. In DNA form, the CDR3 reads TGCGCCAGCAGCTTGGCTAGCAGGTCCTACAATGAGCAGTTCTTC. This gives the protein CASSLASRSYNEQFF.